Following are 29 T cell receptor beta chains from one sample sequenced in a study of blood T cell repertoires in COVID-19. The table came from immunoSEQ multiplex PCR; TCRdb's copy has only in-frame clones and leaves some out. This sample has 200,000 or so clones, with under 90% found just once. The sample taken for sequencing was PBMCs or T cells enriched from blood (not recorded which). The source of these receptors is a man in his sixties who had recovered from COVID-19.

The chain employs TRBV18 and TRBJ2-1; TRBD1 aligns across 11 bases. This CDR3 has 16 residues. Germline assignment: CDR1 KGHSH and CDR2 LQKENI. With 5 bases clipped from V and 8 bases from J, the junction kept 11 bases outside the gene matches. CDR3 sequence (DNA): TGTGCCAGCTCAGAGAAGACCGGGACAGGGGGTCATGAGCAGTTCTTC. Translation gives CASSEKTGTGGHEQFF. The variable domain in full, completed from reference TRBV18 and TRBJ2-1, reads NAGVMQNPRHLVRRRGQEARLRCSPMKGHSHVYWYRQLPEEGLKFMVYLQKENIIDESGMPKERFSAEFPKEGPSILRIQQVVRGDSAAYFCASSEKTGTGGHEQFFGPGTRLTVL.

The gene calls are TRBV5-8 and TRBJ1-4, with D unclear. The CDR3 loop spans 15 amino acids. The germline V gene has CDR1 SGHTS and CDR2 YDEGEE. V dropped 4 bases and J dropped 4 bases, with 14 bases sitting between them. The CDR3 DNA reads as TGTGCCAGCAGCCCCACCGGGTCGGGTAATGAAAAACTGTTTTTT. It specifies CASSPTGSGNEKLFF.

The chain is built from TRBV19 and TRBJ2-7, with 7 bases lining up with TRBD1. J lost 3 bases, V lost 1 base, and 6 bases had no gene match. Germline CDR1 is LNHDA and CDR2 is SQIVND (reference sequence). The CDR3 loop spans 15 amino acids. CDR3 nucleotides: TGTGCCAGTAGTATAGCCTATGCAGGGGGCTACGAGCAGTACTTC. This codes for CASSIAYAGGYEQYF.

The CDR3 is CASSIVTDLGRPLEAFF. CDR3 DNA sequence: TGTGCCAGTAGTATTGTAACAGACCTAGGGAGGCCTCTTGAAGCTTTCTTT. This chain links TRBV19 with TRBJ1-1; D unclear. Germline values: CDR1 LNHDA, CDR2 SQIVND (reference sequence). Trimming took 3 bases from V and 7 from J, leaving 24 bases between them. This CDR3 region has 17 residues. The whole variable domain, filled in from reference TRBV19 and TRBJ1-1, reads DGGITQSPKYLFRKEGQNVTLSCEQNLNHDAMYWYRQDPGQGLRLIYYSQIVNDFQKGDIAEGYSVSREKKESFPLTVTSAQKNPTAFYLCASSIVTDLGRPLEAFFGQGTRLTVV.

The chain employs TRBV7-3 and TRBJ1-6; D gene ambiguous. Per the germline V gene, CDR1 is SGHTA and CDR2 is FQGTGA. This CDR3 has 13 amino acids. Between the trimmed V and J ends, which lost 5 bases and 4 bases, there was a span of 6 bases. The CDR3: CASSTSYNSPLHF. The CDR3 DNA reads as TGTGCCAGCAGCACAAGTTATAATTCACCCCTCCACTTT.

The chain joins TRBV18 to TRBJ2-1, with 9 bases identical to TRBD2. V trimming: 6 bases; J trimming: 7 bases; junction bases outside the gene matches: 7. The CDR3 length is 14 residues. Germline V CDR1 and CDR2: KGHSH, LQKENI. DNA of the CDR3: TGTGCCAGCTCTATAGCGGGGGCGCGGAATGAGCAGTTCTTC. Its protein product is CASSIAGARNEQFF.

The rearrangement links TRBV6-5 to TRBJ1-3, with TRBD1 as a possible D gene (6 bases). This CDR3 has 14 residues. Looked up from germline, CDR1 is MNHEY and CDR2 is SVGAGI. V lost 2 bases, J lost 1 base, and 6 bases lay in between. The CDR3 spells CASSYGQSGNTIYF. Here the CDR3 DNA reads TGTGCCAGCAGTTACGGACAGTCTGGAAACACCATATATTTT.

This clone was observed once. The chain employs TRBV5-1 and TRBJ2-3; D may be TRBD2 (5 bases). The CDR3 contains 15 residues. V gave up 2 bases and J gave up 2 bases, with 12 bases separating them. CDR1 is SGHRS and CDR2 is YFSETQ in the germline V gene. CDR3 amino acids: CASSFGVVDTDTQYF. The CDR3 bases are TGCGCCAGCAGCTTCGGGGTGGTGGACACAGATACGCAGTATTTT.

The chain has TRBV7-9 and TRBJ2-1, with 8 bases aligning to TRBD1. Per germline, CDR1 SEHNR and CDR2 FQNEAQ (reference sequence). The CDR3 has 16 residues. V was clipped by 5 bases and J by 8 bases; unmatched bases: 14. The CDR3 reads CASSPRGQGANYEQFF. CDR3 sequence (DNA): TGTGCCAGCAGCCCTAGGGGGCAGGGGGCAAACTATGAGCAGTTCTTC.

The chain links TRBV15 to TRBJ2-4, with D possibly TRBD1 on 5 matching bases. The CDR3 spans 14 residues. Germline CDR1 reads LNHNV; CDR2 reads YYDKDF (reference sequence). V lost 11 bases to trimming and J lost 3 bases, with 17 bases between them. CDR3 DNA sequence: TGTGCCTGCTCCTGGGCAGGGCTCAAAAACATTCAGTACTTC. Its translation is CACSWAGLKNIQYF.

This chain uses TRBV7-9 with TRBJ2-5, with 8 nucleotides matching TRBD2. With V trimmed by 4 bases and J by 5 bases, 12 bases remained unmatched. The V gene's germline CDR1 is SEHNR and CDR2 FQNEAQ (reference sequence). The CDR3 length is 16 residues. The CDR3 coding sequence is TGTGCCAGCAGCTCGGGAGGGCCTCCCGGTTGGGAGACCCAGTACTTC. Its translation: CASSSGGPPGWETQYF.

The V call is TRBV12-3 or TRBV12-4, the J call TRBJ1-1; D is possibly TRBD1 (5 bases). This CDR3 has 13 residues. Trimming left V 1 base short and J 5 bases short, with 8 bases between. The CDR3 DNA is TGTGCCAGCAGTTTAGTACGGGGGACTGAAGCTTTCTTT. Protein sequence: CASSLVRGTEAFF.

This chain joins TRBV19 and TRBJ2-3, with D hard to call. Germline V gene data show CDR1 as LNHDA and CDR2 as SQIVND (reference sequence). The CDR3 contains 13 residues. Deletions cut 3 bases from V and 3 bases from J, with 7 bases between. The CDR3 DNA follows: TGTGCCAGTAGTATTGAGCGTACAGATACGCAGTATTTT. The encoded protein is CASSIERTDTQYF.

The chain links TRBV24-1 to TRBJ2-1, with D maybe TRBD2 (5 bases). The CDR3 is 15 amino acids. V was shortened by 4 bases and J by 5 bases, with 14 bases between the two germline ends. Germline CDR1 KGHDR, CDR2 SFDVKD. CDR3 residues: CATSDPRGPHNEQFF. CDR3 DNA: TGTGCCACCAGTGACCCGAGAGGGCCCCACAATGAGCAGTTCTTC.

This clone has only one observation. This chain links TRBV5-6 with TRBJ2-7; TRBD1 aligns across 12 bases. The CDR3 is 15 residues long. V lost 4 bases and J lost 6; bases outside the gene matches: 8. Germline-derived CDR1 and CDR2 are SGHDT and YYEEEE. The DNA for the CDR3 is TGTGCCAGCAGCGCCGAAGGGACAGGGGGCGTCGAGCAGTACTTC. This gives the protein CASSAEGTGGVEQYF.

This sequence joins TRBV6-2 or TRBV6-3 and TRBJ2-7; TRBD1 is a possible D gene (5 bases). In germline, CDR1 is MNHEY, CDR2 SVGEGT. The CDR3 runs 16 residues. Trimming took 2 bases from V and 0 from J, leaving 14 bases between them. The CDR3 loop is CASSYPDSRSSYEQYF. CDR3 bases: TGTGCCAGCAGTTACCCTGACAGCCGGAGCTCCTACGAGCAGTACTTC.

The CDR3 region has the DNA TGTGCCAGCCTGAGGAGGGCCGTTCTCTACGAGCAGTACTTC. This encodes CASLRRAVLYEQYF. The rearrangement links TRBV6-4 to TRBJ2-7, with a weak D call TRBD2 (6 bases). This CDR3 is 14 amino acids long. Germline-derived CDR1 and CDR2 are MRHNA and SNTAGT. The V end lost 8 bases, the J end lost 3 bases, and 17 bases lay between the germline ends.

The V and J genes are TRBV6-5 and TRBJ2-7; 10 bases align to TRBD1. Trimming cost V 2 bases and J 2 bases; bases outside gene matches: 6. Per germline, CDR1 MNHEY and CDR2 SVGAGI. The CDR3 runs 16 residues. The CDR3 loop is CASSYPRDRGTYEQYF. The CDR3 DNA is TGTGCCAGCAGTTACCCTAGGGACAGGGGAACCTACGAGCAGTACTTC.

The table lists this clone with a count of one. The chain recombines TRBV6-4 with TRBJ2-3; 7 bases line up with TRBD1. V gave up 10 bases and J gave up 2 bases; unmatched junction bases: 9. The CDR3 runs 14 residues. CDR1 is MRHNA and CDR2 is SNTAGT in the germline V gene. CDR3: CATKQGLHTDTQYF. The CDR3 DNA is TGTGCCACAAAACAGGGGCTTCACACAGATACGCAGTATTTT.

This chain uses TRBV4-3 with TRBJ1-5; maybe TRBD1 (6 bases). There are 15 residues in the CDR3. The germline V and J ends were trimmed by 0 bases and 9 bases, with 15 bases remaining between them. Germline V gene lookup returns CDR1 LGHNA and CDR2 YSLEER. CDR3 amino acids: CASSQDHREVWPQHF. CDR3 in DNA: TGCGCCAGCAGCCAAGATCACAGGGAAGTTTGGCCCCAGCATTTT.

The rearrangement links TRBV11-3 to TRBJ1-1; 9 nucleotides agree with TRBD1. This CDR3 has 15 residues. Germline lookup yields CDR1 SGHNT and CDR2 YENEEA. V lost 3 bases, J lost 10 bases, and 12 bases stayed unmatched. CDR3 loop: CASSLYPGQGSRAFF. The CDR3 DNA reads TGTGCCAGCAGCTTGTACCCGGGACAGGGTTCTCGAGCTTTCTTT.

The chain carries TRBV5-1 and TRBJ2-5, with 10 positions matching TRBD1. The CDR3 consists of 16 residues. Germline-derived CDR1 and CDR2 are SGHRS and YFSETQ. With V trimmed by 4 bases and J by 5 bases, 11 bases remained unmatched. CDR3 DNA sequence: TGCGCCAGCAGCAGGGACAGGGGAGGAAAGTGGGAGACCCAGTACTTC. Protein: CASSRDRGGKWETQYF.

This clone is a singleton in its sample. The V gene is TRBV19, the J gene TRBJ2-1; 7 bases match TRBD1. Germline CDR1 reads LNHDA; CDR2 reads SQIVND (reference sequence). This CDR3 comprises 15 residues. V lost 5 bases, J lost 5 bases, and 9 bases stayed unmatched. CDR3 amino acids: CASSPGDSPNNEQFF. The CDR3 bases are TGTGCCAGTAGTCCCGGGGACAGCCCGAACAATGAGCAGTTCTTC. Combining the CDR3 with reference TRBV19 and TRBJ2-1 gives the whole variable domain DGGITQSPKYLFRKEGQNVTLSCEQNLNHDAMYWYRQDPGQGLRLIYYSQIVNDFQKGDIAEGYSVSREKKESFPLTVTSAQKNPTAFYLCASSPGDSPNNEQFFGPGTRLTVL.

In nucleotides, the CDR3 is TGTGCCAGCAGCTTCTCGGGACTGGGGGCTTTCTTT. Its translation is CASSFSGLGAFF. V usage is TRBV11-3 and J usage is TRBJ1-1; tentative D call: TRBD1 (5 bases). Germline V lookup: CDR1 SGHNT, CDR2 YENEEA. The CDR3 has 12 amino acids. V lost 3 bases, J lost 11 bases, and 13 bases lay in between. The whole variable domain, remainder taken from reference TRBV11-3 and TRBJ1-1, is EAGVVQSPRYKIIEKKQPVAFWCNPISGHNTLYWYLQNLGQGPELLIRYENEEAVDDSQLPKDRFSAERLKGVDSTLKIQPAELGDSAVYLCASSFSGLGAFFGQGTRLTVV.

V is TRBV11-2 and J is TRBJ2-3; D may be TRBD2 (5 bases). This CDR3 spans 15 amino acids. Looked up from germline, CDR1 is SGHAT and CDR2 is FQNNGV. The V and J ends lost 0 bases and 3 bases respectively, with 10 bases between them. CDR3: CASSLDRTLTDTQYF. DNA of the CDR3: TGTGCCAGCAGCTTAGATAGGACTCTGACAGATACGCAGTATTTT. The whole variable domain, filled in from reference TRBV11-2 and TRBJ2-3, reads EAGVAQSPRYKIIEKRQSVAFWCNPISGHATLYWYQQILGQGPKLLIQFQNNGVVDDSQLPKDRFSAERLKGVDSTLKIQPAKLEDSAVYLCASSLDRTLTDTQYFGPGTRLTVL.

The V call is TRBV11-2, the J call TRBJ2-5, with D perhaps TRBD2 (5 bases). Looked up from germline, CDR1 is SGHAT and CDR2 is FQNNGV. This CDR3 spans 15 amino acids. V was clipped by 5 bases and J by 0 bases, with 13 bases between them. The CDR3 loop is CASSPRMRDQETQYF. Written as DNA, the CDR3 is TGTGCCAGCAGCCCCCGGATGAGGGACCAAGAGACCCAGTACTTC.

The J gene is TRBJ2-1, the V gene TRBV7-2, with 15 bases that match TRBD2. The CDR3 spans 14 residues. Germline V gene sequence: CDR1 SGHTA, CDR2 FQGNSA. V lost 6 bases to trimming and J lost 12 bases; unmatched junction nucleotides: 6. CDR3 region: CASSFGLAGGRQFF. The CDR3 DNA reads as TGTGCCAGCAGTTTTGGACTAGCGGGGGGGCGGCAGTTCTTC.

This chain uses TRBV19 with TRBJ1-3; perhaps TRBD1 as D (6 bases). Germline V gene lookup returns CDR1 LNHDA and CDR2 SQIVND (reference sequence). V shed 4 bases and J shed 0 bases, with 10 bases lying between them. The CDR3 has 15 residues. The CDR3 coding sequence is TGTGCCAGTAGTACCGGGACAAGCTCTGGAAACACCATATATTTT. This sequence encodes CASSTGTSSGNTIYF.

The rearrangement uses TRBV7-2 and TRBJ1-2; 12 bases agree with TRBD1. The germline V gene encodes CDR1 SGHTA and CDR2 FQGNSA. V lost 5 bases and J lost 6; bases outside the gene matches: 1. This CDR3 comprises 13 residues. In DNA form, the CDR3 reads TGTGCCAGCAGCGGGACAGGGGGCGATGGCTACACCTTC. It is translated as CASSGTGGDGYTF.